This passage covers 30 T cell receptor beta chains from one sample sequenced in a study of tumor and adjacent non-tumor tissue in lung cancer. TCRbeta libraries were built with three rounds of nested PCR, modified from ARM-PCR. TCRdb analysed the multiplex PCR reads with MiXCR anew, one entry per CDR3 protein. Among more than 70,000 distinct CDR3 sequences, around 59% were seen once, and the ten largest hold 15%. The template was RNA from unsorted bulk tissue. Sequenced input: lung tumor tissue. These receptor sequences come from a man between 65 and 80 years old with non-small cell lung cancer.

A few counts support this clonotype. The chain uses TRBV3-1 and TRBJ1-5, with D possibly TRBD1 on 6 matching bases. The CDR3 runs 17 residues. V lost 4 bases and J lost 0, with 16 bases in between. Germline V gene data show CDR1 as LGHDT and CDR2 as YNNKEL (reference sequence). The CDR3 DNA sequence: TGTGCCAGCAGCCGCGGACAGACACCTTATAGCAATCAGCCCCAGCATTTT. It yields the protein CASSRGQTPYSNQPQHF.

As to this clonotype: The junction does not match germline at one end; this may be a read error. The CDR3 DNA follows: TGTGCCAGTAGTTTCCCCGGACAGGGAGGAGAGACCCAGTACTTC. Amino acids: CASSFPGQGGETQYF. The chain recombines TRBV6-6 with TRBJ2-5, with 8 bases aligning to TRBD1. The CDR3 contains 15 residues. Germline V gene data show CDR1 as MNHNY and CDR2 as SVGAGI (reference sequence).

On this clonotype: A clone one base away is much larger, so this may be a read error. This sequence joins TRBV12-3 or TRBV12-4 and TRBJ1-2; no firm D call. V was pared by 10 bases and J by 5 bases, with 14 bases between. This CDR3 spans 12 amino acids. CDR3 in amino acids: CAISPVEYGYTF. The CDR3 DNA reads TGTGCCATCAGCCCCGTCGAGTATGGCTACACCTTC.

This clonotype was observed at least ten times. The chain has TRBV4-2 and TRBJ2-5; 9 nucleotides align to TRBD1. Looked up from germline, CDR1 is LGHNA and CDR2 is YNFKEQ. The CDR3 covers 17 residues. After removal of 0 bases from V and 3 bases from J, the junction contained 8 bases not matched to a gene. The CDR3 DNA sequence: TGTGCCAGCAGCCAAGATCCACAGGGGGCTGGAAAAGAGACCCAGTACTTC. Protein sequence: CASSQDPQGAGKETQYF.

This sequence joins TRBV29-1 and TRBJ2-7; 8 bases are a match to TRBD2. This CDR3 is 13 amino acids long. Germline V CDR1 and CDR2: SQVTM, ANQGSEA. The CDR3 reads CCAGTSGNYEQYF. The CDR3 DNA follows: TGCTGCGCCGGGACTAGTGGCAACTACGAGCAGTACTTC.

Comment on this clonotype: Possible read error: a much larger clone is one base away. V usage is TRBV28 and J usage is TRBJ1-6, with 10 nucleotides matching TRBD1. CDR1 is MDHEN and CDR2 is SYDVKM in the germline V gene. CDR3 length: 15 amino acids. The CDR3 loop is CASSLRTGGNPPLHF. CDR3 DNA: TGTGCCAGCAGTTTAAGGACAGGGGGTAATCCACCCCTCCACTTT. Drawing the rest from reference TRBV28 and TRBJ1-6, the complete variable domain is DVKVTQSSRYLVKRTGEKVFLECVQDMDHENMFWYRQDPGLGLRLIYFSYDVKMKEKGDIPEGYSVSREKKERFSLILESASTNQTSMYLCASSLRTGGNPPLHFGNGTRLTVT.

Comment on this clonotype: One base away lies a much larger clone, so this may be a sequencing read error. CDR3 sequence: CSALRVGYTQYF. DNA of the CDR3: TGCAGTGCCCTGAGGGTTGGGTATACGCAGTATTTT. The gene calls are TRBV20-1 and TRBJ2-3, with D maybe TRBD2 (5 bases). The V and J ends lost 6 bases and 7 bases respectively, with 14 bases between them. The CDR3 extends over 12 amino acids. Per the germline V gene, CDR1 is DFQATT and CDR2 is SNEGSKA (reference sequence).

In its sample, this clonotype was seen once. Sequence at one end of the junction differs from germline and may be a read error. The V call is TRBV5-6, the J call TRBJ2-3, with 8 bases that match TRBD1. The germline CDR1 and CDR2 sequences are SGHDT and YYEEEE. The CDR3 is 17 residues long. The CDR3 here is CASSMADRGFSTNTQYF. CDR3 DNA sequence: TGTGCCAGCAGCATGGCCGACAGGGGCTTCAGCACAAATACGCAGTATTTT.

The chain is built from TRBV29-1 and TRBJ2-2; D remains unclear. CDR1 SQVTM and CDR2 ANQGSEA come from the germline V gene. Trimming cost V 4 bases and J 3 bases, with 9 bases left between them. CDR3 length equals 13 residues. CDR3 residues: CSVGVDHTGELFF. CDR3 sequence (DNA): TGCAGCGTTGGTGTAGACCACACCGGGGAGCTGTTTTTT.

The chain is built from TRBV5-1 and TRBJ2-2, with D perhaps given as TRBD1 or TRBD2 (5 bases each). V lost 7 bases and J 2 bases, leaving 12 bases between the germline ends. The germline V gene has CDR1 SGHRS and CDR2 YFSETQ. The CDR3 sequence is 14 residues long. CDR3 in DNA: TGCGCCAGCCGGGACGGCTTAAACACCGGGGAGCTGTTTTTT. As protein: CASRDGLNTGELFF.

Many counts were recorded for this clonotype. The chain has TRBV5-1 and TRBJ1-1; unclear D gene. Germline V CDR1 and CDR2: SGHRS, YFSETQ. V was pared by 0 bases and J by 7 bases, with 10 bases between. There are 13 residues in the CDR3. The CDR3: CASSLGQEGEAFF. The CDR3 coding sequence is TGCGCCAGCAGCTTGGGTCAGGAGGGTGAAGCTTTCTTT.

Concerning this clonotype: An end of the junction does not agree with germline; a read error may underlie this. V is TRBV11-2 and J is TRBJ2-5; TRBD1 matches at 10 bases. CDR1 is SGHAT and CDR2 is FQNNGV in the germline V gene. The CDR3 is 14 amino acids. CDR3 sequence (DNA): TGTGCCATCAGCGTGACAGGGGGCGCAATCACCCAGTACTTC. Translating it yields CAISVTGGAITQYF.

With regard to this clonotype: A read error may produce the germline difference seen at one junction end. V usage is TRBV5-6 and J usage is TRBJ2-7, with 8 bases that match TRBD1. The CDR3 extends over 16 amino acids. The germline V gene encodes CDR1 SGHDT and CDR2 YYEEEE. The DNA of the CDR3 is TGTGCCAGCAGCTTGGGAGAGGACAGGGTCCTATACGATCAGTACTTC. It yields the protein CASSLGEDRVLYDQYF. Filled out from reference TRBV5-6 and TRBJ2-7, the complete variable domain reads DAGVTQSPTHLIKTRGQQVTLRCSPKSGHDTVSWYQQALGQGPQFIFQYYEEEERQRGNFPDRFSGHQFPNYSSELNVNALLLGDSALYLCASSLGEDRVLYDQYFGPGTRLTVT.

This clonotype has a count of ten or more. The chain is built from TRBV12-3 or TRBV12-4 and TRBJ1-4; D gene uncertain. Trimming removed 10 bases from V and 5 bases from J, with 14 bases in between. This CDR3 comprises 13 residues. The CDR3 nucleotides read TGTGCCATCCGGTCCGCGGGGAATGAAAAACTGTTTTTT. Residues: CAIRSAGNEKLFF.

In its sample, this clonotype was seen a few times. The CDR3 reads CSARDGEMKGSYNEQFF. CDR3 DNA sequence: TGCAGTGCTAGGGATGGTGAGATGAAAGGCTCCTACAATGAGCAGTTCTTC. This chain connects TRBV20-1 to TRBJ2-1; D gene unclear. The V end was cut by 3 bases, the J end by 0 bases, with 18 bases between. The germline CDR1 and CDR2 sequences are DFQATT and SNEGSKA (reference sequence). The CDR3 covers 17 residues.

This clonotype was seen repeatedly, ten times or more. The V call is TRBV29-1, the J call TRBJ2-7; TRBD1 aligns across 8 bases. Trimming at V came to 4 bases and at J to 4 bases, leaving 6 bases not matched to a gene. There are 13 residues in the CDR3. Germline CDR1 and CDR2: SQVTM and ANQGSEA. The chain's CDR3 is CSVGGQGAYEQYF. In DNA, the CDR3 is TGCAGCGTTGGGGGCCAGGGGGCTTACGAGCAGTACTTC.

On this clonotype: At one boundary the junction diverges from the germline segment, which might be a read error. The genes are TRBV5-6 and TRBJ1-2; 8 nucleotides align to TRBD1. The V gene's germline CDR1 is SGHDT and CDR2 YYEEEE. CDR3 length equals 14 residues. The CDR3 spells CASSFRTGTDGYIF. DNA of the CDR3: TGTGCCAGCAGCTTCCGGACAGGGACGGATGGCTACATCTTC.

Worth noting for this clonotype: One end of the junction varies from germline; a read error may be responsible. The CDR3 region has the DNA TGCAGCGCAAGGACAAGGGGAAACACAGGGGAGCTGTTTTTT. Amino acid sequence: CSARTRGNTGELFF. This chain joins TRBV29-1 and TRBJ2-2; D is possibly TRBD1 (5 bases). Germline loops: CDR1 SQVTM, CDR2 ANQGSEA. CDR3 length: 14 residues.

The sample holds a few counts of this clonotype. Relative to the germline gene, one junction end is altered; a read error may explain this. The chain is built from TRBV24-1 and TRBJ1-2; D gene uncertain. The CDR3 is 13 residues long. Germline V CDR1 and CDR2: KGHDR, SFDVKD. CDR3 sequence (DNA): TGTGCCACCAGTGATTCGTCCAGCCATGGCTACGCCTTC. It encodes CATSDSSSHGYAF.

This clonotype came up many times. V usage is TRBV10-3 and J usage is TRBJ1-1; D unclear. CDR3 size: 15 residues. V was cut by 0 bases and J by 0 bases, with 8 bases left in between. Germline V gene lookup returns CDR1 ENHRY and CDR2 SYGVKD. The CDR3 here is CAISESQDLNTEAFF. CDR3 in DNA: TGTGCCATCAGTGAGTCCCAGGACCTGAACACTGAAGCTTTCTTT.

This clonotype was observed once. Just one base apart from a much larger clone, this may be a read error. The chain combines TRBV6-1 with TRBJ2-2; 7 nucleotides align to TRBD1. The CDR3 is 17 amino acids. CDR1 and CDR2 (germline): MNHNS, SASEGT. CDR3 loop: CANSDPHRGTNTGELFF. The CDR3 DNA reads TGTGCCAACAGTGACCCCCACAGGGGAACGAACACCGGGGAGCTGTTTTTT.

With respect to this clonotype: A read error may explain this, as a much larger clone is one base away. The chain uses TRBV20-1 and TRBJ1-1, with 7 bases fitting TRBD1. Germline V gene lookup returns CDR1 DFQATT and CDR2 SNEGSKA (reference sequence). The trim removed 0 bases at V and 7 bases at J, leaving 14 bases unmatched. There are 16 residues in the CDR3. CDR3 in amino acids: CSARDLGQGVHIEAFF. The CDR3 DNA is TGCAGTGCTAGAGATCTGGGTCAGGGGGTTCACATTGAAGCTTTCTTT.

In regard to this clonotype: A single base separates this from a much larger clone, so it may be a read error. CDR3 nucleotides: TGTTCCAGCAGGCCCCCAGGGAGCAATGGAAACACCATATATTTT. This translates into CSSRPPGSNGNTIYF. This chain connects TRBV6-6 to TRBJ1-3; a possible D gene is TRBD1 (5 bases). CDR3 length: 15 residues. Germline V CDR1 and CDR2: MNHNY, SVGAGI (reference sequence).

Ten or more counts support this clonotype. The V call is TRBV6-6, the J call TRBJ1-5; no clear D gene. Trimming stripped 2 bases from V and 3 bases from J, with 11 bases between. Germline CDR1 and CDR2: MNHNY and SVGAGI (reference sequence). CDR3 length equals 15 residues. The CDR3 protein is CASSYGGHDNQPQHF. For the CDR3, the DNA is TGTGCCAGCAGTTACGGAGGGCACGACAATCAGCCCCAGCATTTT.

Of note for this clonotype: The CDR3 does not end in the conserved phenylalanine or tryptophan, so this is likely a read error. It is unclear where the CDR3 begins or ends on the DNA, so no DNA is shown, and the CDR3 is as TCRdb lists it. The genes are TRBV11-3 and TRBJ1-1. The CDR3 adds up to 14 amino acids, both ends counted. CDR1 is SGHNT and CDR2 is YENEEA in the germline V gene. The CDR3 protein is CASSAYGANTEAYS.

Ten or more counts support this clonotype. The V and J genes are TRBV6-1 and TRBJ1-6, with a possible D match to TRBD1 (5 bases). The CDR3 is 15 amino acids. Germline V gives CDR1 MNHNS, CDR2 SASEGT. The V gene lost 5 bases and the J gene lost 9 bases, with 17 bases spanning the gap. CDR3: CASSSRDPGRSPLHF. CDR3 sequence (DNA): TGTGCCAGCAGTTCCCGGGACCCGGGGCGTTCACCCCTCCACTTT.

The chain links TRBV6-5 to TRBJ1-6; 8 bases agree with TRBD1. The length of the CDR3 is 14 residues. Germline V gene lookup returns CDR1 MNHEY and CDR2 SVGAGI. Germline trimming cut 10 bases from V and 12 bases from J; bases unmatched to any gene: 14. The CDR3, as DNA: TGTGCCACTTCCTTGACAGGGGAGAATCTACCCCTCCACTTT. Translating gives CATSLTGENLPLHF.

Points on this clonotype: At one of its ends the junction is not consistent with the germline gene, which may arise from a read error. The chain carries TRBV11-2 and TRBJ2-1, with 7 bases matching TRBD1. The germline gives CDR1 SGHAT, CDR2 FQNNGV. The CDR3 consists of 12 residues. The CDR3 region has the DNA TGTGTCAGCAGCTTAGGGGACAGTCCGCAGTTCTTT. Translation: CVSSLGDSPQFF.

This clonotype appeared once. Germline is not matched at one junction end, which may reflect a read error. The V and J genes are TRBV28 and TRBJ2-2; perhaps TRBD1 as D (6 bases). Looked up from germline, CDR1 is MDHEN and CDR2 is SYDVKM. The CDR3 is 13 amino acids. This chain's CDR3 is CVSSLGDIGELFF. Written as DNA, the CDR3 is TGTGTCAGCAGTTTGGGGGACATCGGGGAGCTGTTTTTT.

This clonotype was detected many times. This chain connects TRBV6-6 to TRBJ2-1, with D uncertain. This CDR3 spans 14 amino acids. Germline values: CDR1 MNHNY, CDR2 SVGAGI (reference sequence). The V and J ends lost 0 bases and 6 bases respectively, with 9 bases between them. As DNA, the CDR3 is TGTGCCAGCAGTTACTCTGGCAACTCCAATGAGCAGTTCTTC. It translates to CASSYSGNSNEQFF.